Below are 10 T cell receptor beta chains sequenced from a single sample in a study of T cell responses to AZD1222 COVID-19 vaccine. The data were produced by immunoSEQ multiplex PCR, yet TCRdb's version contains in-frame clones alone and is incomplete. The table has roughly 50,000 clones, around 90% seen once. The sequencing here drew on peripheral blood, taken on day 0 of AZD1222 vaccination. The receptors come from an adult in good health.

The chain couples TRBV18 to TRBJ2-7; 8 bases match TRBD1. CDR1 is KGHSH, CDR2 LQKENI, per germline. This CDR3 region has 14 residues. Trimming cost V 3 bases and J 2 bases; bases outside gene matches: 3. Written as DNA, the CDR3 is TGTGCCAGCTCACCGGGACAGGCAACCTACGAGCAGTACTTC. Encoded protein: CASSPGQATYEQYF. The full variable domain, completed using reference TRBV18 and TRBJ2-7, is NAGVMQNPRHLVRRRGQEARLRCSPMKGHSHVYWYRQLPEEGLKFMVYLQKENIIDESGMPKERFSAEFPKEGPSILRIQQVVRGDSAAYFCASSPGQATYEQYFGPGTRLTVT.

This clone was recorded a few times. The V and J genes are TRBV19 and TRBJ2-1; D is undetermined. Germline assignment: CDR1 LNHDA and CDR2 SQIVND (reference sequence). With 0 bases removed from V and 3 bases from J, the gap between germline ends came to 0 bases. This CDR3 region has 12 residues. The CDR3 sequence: CASSIDYNEQFF. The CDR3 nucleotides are TGTGCCAGTAGTATAGACTACAATGAGCAGTTCTTC.

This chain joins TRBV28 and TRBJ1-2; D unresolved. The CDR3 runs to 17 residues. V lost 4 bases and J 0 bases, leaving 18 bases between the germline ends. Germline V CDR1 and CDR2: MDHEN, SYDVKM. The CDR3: CASSSAGRRKPNYGYTF. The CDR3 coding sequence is TGTGCCAGCAGTTCGGCCGGACGGCGGAAGCCTAACTATGGCTACACCTTC.

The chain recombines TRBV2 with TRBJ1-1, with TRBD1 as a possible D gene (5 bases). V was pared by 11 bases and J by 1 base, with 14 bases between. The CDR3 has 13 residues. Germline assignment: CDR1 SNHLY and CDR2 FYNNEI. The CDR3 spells CAGQQGRNTEAFF. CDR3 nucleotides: TGTGCCGGCCAGCAGGGTAGGAACACTGAAGCTTTCTTT. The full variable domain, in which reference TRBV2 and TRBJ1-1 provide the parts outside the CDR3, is EPEVTQTPSHQVTQMGQEVILRCVPISNHLYFYWYRQILGQKVEFLVSFYNNEISEKSEIFDDQFSVERPDGSNFTLKIRSTKLEDSAMYFCAGQQGRNTEAFFGQGTRLTVV.

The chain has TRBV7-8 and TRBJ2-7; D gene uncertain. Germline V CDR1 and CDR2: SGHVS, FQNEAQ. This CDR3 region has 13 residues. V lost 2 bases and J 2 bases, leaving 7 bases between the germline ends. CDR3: CASSLSPTYEQYF. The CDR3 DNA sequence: TGTGCCAGCAGCTTATCGCCAACCTACGAGCAGTACTTC.

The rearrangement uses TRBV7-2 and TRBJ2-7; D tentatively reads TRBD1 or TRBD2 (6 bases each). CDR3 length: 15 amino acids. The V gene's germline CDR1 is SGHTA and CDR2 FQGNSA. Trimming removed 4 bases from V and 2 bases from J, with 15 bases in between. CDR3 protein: CASSSLEGGPYEQYF. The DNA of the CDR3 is TGTGCCAGCAGCTCTCTCGAGGGGGGTCCCTACGAGCAGTACTTC.

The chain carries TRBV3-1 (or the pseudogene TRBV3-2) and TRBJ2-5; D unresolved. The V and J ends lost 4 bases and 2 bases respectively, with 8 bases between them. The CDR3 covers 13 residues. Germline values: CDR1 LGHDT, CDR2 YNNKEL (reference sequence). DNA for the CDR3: TGTGCCAGCAGCCTCGGCTTTCAAGAGACCCAGTACTTC. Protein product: CASSLGFQETQYF.

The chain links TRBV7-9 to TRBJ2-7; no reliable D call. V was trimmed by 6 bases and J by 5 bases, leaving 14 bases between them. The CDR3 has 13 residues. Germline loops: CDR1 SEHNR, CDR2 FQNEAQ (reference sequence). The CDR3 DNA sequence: TGTGCCAGCAGTCCATCCCTCTACGACGAGCAGTACTTC. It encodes CASSPSLYDEQYF.

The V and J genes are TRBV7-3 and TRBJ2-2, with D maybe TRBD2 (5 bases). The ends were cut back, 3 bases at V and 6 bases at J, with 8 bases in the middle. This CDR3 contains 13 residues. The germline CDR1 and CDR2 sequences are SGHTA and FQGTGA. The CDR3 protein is CASSFRAAGELFF. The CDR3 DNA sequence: TGTGCCAGCAGCTTTAGAGCGGCCGGGGAGCTGTTTTTT.

CDR3 residues: CASSFAGEDTQYF. The CDR3 DNA follows: TGTGCCAGCAGCTTTGCCGGGGAAGATACGCAGTATTTT. The chain recombines TRBV7-9 with TRBJ2-3; D perhaps matches TRBD2 (5 bases). The V gene's germline CDR1 is SEHNR and CDR2 FQNEAQ (reference sequence). The V and J ends lost 3 bases and 5 bases respectively, with 9 bases between them. This CDR3 has 13 residues.